This TCR beta chain was sequenced during a study of T cell repertoires in cytomegalovirus infection. Background on the study: From public TCR beta signatures came an indication of both CMV infection and matching HLA type.

V shed 3 bases and J shed 0 bases, with 12 bases lying between them. The CDR3 length is 17 residues. Study-level findings and limits: Public TCR beta family frequency separated CMV-and-HLA carriers, including in an independent cohort. Dominating the ex vivo response were TCR beta clonotypes that were CMV-specific and HLA-C-restricted.

As concerns this clonotype: The antigen is unknown.

TCRdb reanalysed the reads using MiXCR and keeps one entry per CDR3 protein. This sample carries more than 650,000 distinct CDR3 sequences, 35% of them seen once, and the ten largest clones take more than 2.5%. What was sequenced was PBMCs. The sequence was collected from a human donor in good health (CMV status not recorded). Some clones in this sample may be carry-over from other donors' samples. This chain connects TRBV12-3 or TRBV12-4 to TRBJ2-6; D might be TRBD1 or TRBD2, each matching 5 bases. In DNA, the CDR3 is TGTGCCAGCAGTTTTGTAAGGGACCTCTCTGGGGCCAACGTCCTGACTTTC. This encodes CASSFVRDLSGANVLTF.